Below are 13 T cell receptor beta chains sequenced from a single sample in a study of blood T cell repertoires in COVID-19. Produced via immunoSEQ multiplex PCR; TCRdb's table is partial and in-frame only. The sample lists about 120,000 clones, roughly 83% seen once, with 0.65% to 0.9% in the top ten. Sequencing was carried out using peripheral blood. The receptors originated from a woman aged 65 to 85 with acute or convalescent COVID-19.

The rearrangement uses TRBV7-2 and TRBJ1-3; D is possibly TRBD1 (5 bases). Per the germline V gene, CDR1 is SGHTA and CDR2 is FQGNSA. The germline V and J ends were trimmed by 0 bases and 4 bases, with 10 bases remaining between them. The CDR3 contains 15 residues. CDR3 region: CASSLAGGTGNTIYF. In DNA, the CDR3 is TGTGCCAGCAGCTTAGCCGGGGGAACAGGAAACACCATATATTTT.

The V and J genes are TRBV5-1 and TRBJ1-5; 9 bases are shared with TRBD1. The germline gives CDR1 SGHRS, CDR2 YFSETQ. Trimming cost V 1 base and J 6 bases; bases outside gene matches: 2. The CDR3 is 14 residues long. The DNA of the CDR3 is TGCGCCAGCAGCTTGCGACAGGGGGGTCAGCCCCAGCATTTT. This sequence encodes CASSLRQGGQPQHF. The whole variable domain, remainder taken from reference TRBV5-1 and TRBJ1-5, is KAGVTQTPRYLIKTRGQQVTLSCSPISGHRSVSWYQQTPGQGLQFLFEYFSETQRNKGNFPGRFSGRQFSNSRSEMNVSTLELGDSALYLCASSLRQGGQPQHFGDGTRLSIL.

The J gene is TRBJ2-7, the V gene TRBV9; D is possibly TRBD2 (5 bases). Per germline, CDR1 SGDLS and CDR2 YYNGEE. The CDR3 runs 13 residues. With 4 bases removed from V and 3 bases from J, the gap between germline ends came to 11 bases. Here the CDR3 DNA reads TGTGCCAGCAGCTCGGGGAACCTCTACGAGCAGTACTTC. Residues: CASSSGNLYEQYF. Full variable domain (rest looked up from reference TRBV9 and TRBJ2-7): DSGVTQTPKHLITATGQRVTLRCSPRSGDLSVYWYQQSLDQGLQFLIQYYNGEERAKGNILERFSAQQFPDLHSELNLSSLELGDSALYFCASSSGNLYEQYFGPGTRLTVT.

The rearrangement uses TRBV15 and TRBJ1-4; D possibly corresponds to TRBD1 (6 bases). V lost 2 bases, J lost 4 bases, and 17 bases lay in between. The CDR3 loop spans 17 amino acids. CDR1 and CDR2 (germline): LNHNV, YYDKDF (reference sequence). The CDR3 region has the DNA TGTGCCACCAGCAGATACCTTGACAGGCAGATTAATGAAAAACTGTTTTTT. It translates to CATSRYLDRQINEKLFF. Full variable domain (missing parts from reference TRBV15 and TRBJ1-4): DAMVIQNPRYQVTQFGKPVTLSCSQTLNHNVMYWYQQKSSQAPKLLFHYYDKDFNNEADTPDNFQSRRPNTSFCFLDIRSPGLGDTAMYLCATSRYLDRQINEKLFFGSGTQLSVL.

For the CDR3, the DNA is TGCGCCAGCAGCCAAGTGGGGGACACCTTATACGAGCAGTACTTC. Residues: CASSQVGDTLYEQYF. The genes are TRBV4-1 and TRBJ2-7, with TRBD1 as a possible D gene (6 bases). V dropped 1 base and J dropped 4 bases, with 14 bases sitting between them. The germline gives CDR1 MGHRA, CDR2 YSYEKL. The CDR3 runs to 15 residues.

The V gene is TRBV30, the J gene TRBJ2-6; D is ambiguous. CDR3 length equals 18 residues. The germline V gene encodes CDR1 GTSNPN and CDR2 SVGIG (reference sequence). Trimming took 0 bases from V and 1 from J, leaving 16 bases between them. The CDR3 sequence: CAWSVQGTVTSGANVLTF. The CDR3 DNA follows: TGTGCCTGGAGTGTACAAGGCACAGTAACTTCTGGGGCCAACGTCCTGACTTTC.

The gene calls are TRBV12-5 and TRBJ1-2, with a tentative D call TRBD1 (5 bases). Trimming took off 0 bases at V and 3 bases at J, with 20 bases between the two ends. CDR3 length equals 18 residues. CDR1 is LGHNT and CDR2 is FRNRAP in the germline V gene. For the CDR3, the DNA is TGTGCTAGTGGTTTGGTACTTTTCCCGGAGGGGAAATACTATGGCTACACCTTC. This gives the protein CASGLVLFPEGKYYGYTF.

Comments on this clone: An end of the junction does not agree with germline; a read error may underlie this. This chain links TRBV12-3 or TRBV12-4 with TRBJ2-7, with 10 positions matching TRBD2. This CDR3 spans 13 amino acids. The CDR3 bases are TGTGCCAGCAGTCTAGCGGGAGTTTACGAGCAGTACTTC. Translation gives CASSLAGVYEQYF.

The chain employs TRBV29-1 and TRBJ1-1; D call uncertain. The CDR3 is made up of 10 amino acids. Germline CDR1 is SQVTM and CDR2 is ANQGSEA. Trimming stripped 4 bases from V and 7 bases from J, with 7 bases between. The DNA for the CDR3 is TGCAGCGTTGTGGCCAATGAAGCTTTCTTT. This sequence encodes CSVVANEAFF.

The chain carries TRBV28 and TRBJ2-1, with D tentatively TRBD2 (6 bases). The ends were cut back, 4 bases at V and 5 bases at J, with 12 bases in the middle. CDR1 MDHEN and CDR2 SYDVKM come from the germline V gene. This CDR3 spans 14 amino acids. The chain's CDR3 is CASSYSSGNNEQFF. DNA for the CDR3: TGTGCCAGCAGTTATAGTAGCGGAAACAATGAGCAGTTCTTC.

This clone was detected only a few times. Written as DNA, the CDR3 is TGTGCCAGCAGCGGACAGGGAGGAGAGACCCAGTACTTC. It specifies CASSGQGGETQYF. This chain links TRBV7-8 with TRBJ2-5; 8 positions match TRBD1. Germline-derived CDR1 and CDR2 are SGHVS and FQNEAQ. V was clipped by 5 bases and J by 4 bases; unmatched bases: 3. The CDR3 is made up of 13 amino acids.

The DNA of the CDR3 is TGTGCCAGCAGAAAAACTAGCCAGGTTACGGATACGCAGTATTTT. This encodes CASRKTSQVTDTQYF. The J gene is TRBJ2-3, the V gene TRBV2, with D maybe TRBD2 (6 bases). CDR3 length: 15 residues. V lost 6 bases to trimming and J lost 6 bases, with 19 bases between them. From germline, CDR1 is SNHLY and CDR2 FYNNEI.

V usage is TRBV25-1 and J usage is TRBJ2-3, with 13 bases that match TRBD2. V trimming: 1 base; J trimming: 9 bases; junction bases outside the gene matches: 4. In germline, CDR1 is MGHDK, CDR2 SYGVNS. The CDR3 consists of 15 residues. The CDR3 DNA reads as TGTGCCAGCAGTGAATCCGGACTAGCGGGAGAAACGCAGTATTTT. As protein: CASSESGLAGETQYF.